This T cell receptor (beta chain) is drawn from a study of Ad26.COV2.S vaccination and SARS-CoV-2 variants. Study-wide points: Recipients of either vaccine or placebo displayed similar breadth of non-spike TCRs.

The CDR3 loop spans 13 amino acids. Trimming removed 3 bases at V and 5 bases at J, with 10 bases between. CDR1 is SGHAT, CDR2 FQNNGV, per germline. Stated treatment: over 15 received Ad26.COV2.S at low or high dose, single or two shots; 5 received placebo; per-sample allocation not given. Sampling was performed 63 days after the first vaccine or placebo injection. As regards this clone: Its specificity is unknown.

Data came from immunoSEQ multiplex PCR; TCRdb stores just in-frame clones and leaves some out. Of roughly 250,000 clones in the sample, around nine tenths are singletons; the top ten hold roughly 3%. The sequence was collected from a person aged 18-60 years who received the Ad26.COV2.S COVID-19 vaccine or a placebo. This specimen was peripheral blood, taken in a trial of Ad26.COV2.S vaccine versus placebo. The rearrangement uses TRBV11-2 and TRBJ2-5, with D perhaps TRBD2 (6 bases). CDR3 sequence: CASSLRGGETQYF. CDR3 nucleotides: TGTGCCAGCAGCTTGCGGGGCGGGGAGACCCAGTACTTC.